This T cell receptor (beta chain) was documented in a study of somatic mutations in cytotoxic T cells in rheumatoid arthritis. For the study at large: Among the T-cell populations stained with V beta antibodies, some were separated by flow sorting at nearly 100% purity, including V beta1+ cells whose TCRB was sequenced.

As concerns this clone: Antigen: not known.

General study points: Antigens bound by the expanded CD8+ clones were not identified. The clonality of CD8+ T cells was not significantly different between rheumatoid arthritis patients and age-matched healthy controls.

Some clones are missing from TCRdb's copy, which holds only in-frame ones; the method was immunoSEQ multiplex PCR. This table holds some 7,400 clones, 60% found once. Flow cytometry was used to check the purity of CD4+ and CD8+ cells, which had been isolated by positive magnetic bead selection. This clonotype was obtained from a woman in her 40s in good health. The sample comprised CD8+ T cells sorted from blood.

The CDR3 DNA reads TGTGCCAGCAGCTACGGGACAAATAACTATGGCTACACCTTC. This translates into CASSYGTNNYGYTF. The chain joins TRBV5-4 to TRBJ1-2; tentative D call: TRBD1 (6 bases). V lost 3 bases, J lost 1 base, and 10 bases lay in between. The germline gives CDR1 SGHNT, CDR2 YYREEE (reference sequence). This CDR3 has 14 amino acids. Full variable domain (missing parts from reference TRBV5-4 and TRBJ1-2): ETGVTQSPTHLIKTRGQQVTLRCSSQSGHNTVSWYQQALGQGPQFIFQYYREEENGRGNFPPRFSGLQFPNYSSELNVNALELDDSALYLCASSYGTNNYGYTFGSGTRLTVV.